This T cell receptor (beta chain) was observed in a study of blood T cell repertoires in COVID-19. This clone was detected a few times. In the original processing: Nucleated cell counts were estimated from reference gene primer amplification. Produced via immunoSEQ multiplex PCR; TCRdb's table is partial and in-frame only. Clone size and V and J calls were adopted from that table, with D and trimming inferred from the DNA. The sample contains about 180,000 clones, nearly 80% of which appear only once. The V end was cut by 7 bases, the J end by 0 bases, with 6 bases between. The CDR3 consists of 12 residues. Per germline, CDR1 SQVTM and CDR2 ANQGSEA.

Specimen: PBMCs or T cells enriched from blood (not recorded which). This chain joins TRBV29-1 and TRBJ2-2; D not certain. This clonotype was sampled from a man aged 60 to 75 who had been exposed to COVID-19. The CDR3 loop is CSGASNTGELFF. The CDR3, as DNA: TGCAGCGGCGCCTCGAACACCGGGGAGCTGTTTTTT.